Each of the 11 T cell receptor beta chains below was sequenced from the same sample in a study of cytomegalovirus exposure and HLA in healthy donors (dated by TCRdb to the late 2010s). Library construction relied on the immunoSEQ multiplex PCR assay. What TCRdb holds here is the immuneACCESS table cut down to in-frame rearrangements. Part of the clones is not present; checked against another copy, under half of the missing clones reflect an unresolved V gene, and the others are unexplained. The sample contains around 98,000 clones, roughly 87% of them found a single time. Of the sample, roughly 3.9% falls within the top ten clones. The sequenced sample consisted of PBMCs. Receptors were obtained from a woman in her twenties or thirties in good health and CMV-seronegative.

This clone showed up just a few times. The chain carries TRBV27 and TRBJ1-2; 8 bases fit TRBD1. This CDR3 has 15 residues. Trimming cost V 2 bases and J 1 base; bases outside gene matches: 3. CDR1 and CDR2 from the germline V gene are MNHEY and SMNVEV (reference sequence). This chain's CDR3 is CASSLQGASNYGYTF. The CDR3, as DNA: TGTGCCAGCAGTTTACAGGGGGCAAGTAACTATGGCTACACCTTC.

The V call is TRBV15, the J call TRBJ2-1, with 14 bases fitting TRBD2. Trimming removed 5 bases from V and 4 bases from J; junction bases left unmatched: 7. CDR3 length equals 17 residues. Per germline, CDR1 LNHNV and CDR2 YYDKDF (reference sequence). The DNA for the CDR3 is TGTGCCACCAGCGGATGGACTAGCGGGAGGTTTTACAATGAGCAGTTCTTC. Amino acids: CATSGWTSGRFYNEQFF. Complete variable domain (other parts from reference TRBV15 and TRBJ2-1): DAMVIQNPRYQVTQFGKPVTLSCSQTLNHNVMYWYQQKSSQAPKLLFHYYDKDFNNEADTPDNFQSRRPNTSFCFLDIRSPGLGDTAMYLCATSGWTSGRFYNEQFFGPGTRLTVL.

The chain combines TRBV5-3 with TRBJ2-3, with 12 bases aligning to TRBD2. TRBV5-3 is an ORF, with its function uncertain. This CDR3 is 19 amino acids long. The trim removed 1 base at V and 1 base at J, leaving 10 bases unmatched. CDR3 protein: CARSLIETSGGLCTDTQYF. The CDR3 bases are TGTGCCAGAAGCTTGATTGAAACTAGCGGGGGGTTATGCACAGATACGCAGTATTTT.

A single count supports this clone. The chain has TRBV6-5 and TRBJ2-7; maybe TRBD1 (6 bases). CDR3 length: 15 amino acids. CDR1 is MNHEY and CDR2 is SVGAGI in the germline V gene. The germline V and J ends were trimmed by 2 bases and 5 bases, with 16 bases remaining between them. CDR3 nucleotides: TGTGCCAGCAGTTACGATTGGGGGCGACTTGACGAGCAGTACTTC. Translation: CASSYDWGRLDEQYF.

The chain couples TRBV4-1 to TRBJ1-3; D is uncertain. V lost 6 bases and J lost 4, with 10 bases in between. Looked up from germline, CDR1 is MGHRA and CDR2 is YSYEKL. This CDR3 comprises 13 residues. CDR3 sequence reads: CASSKLGGNTIYF. The CDR3 nucleotides are TGCGCCAGCAGTAAACTAGGAGGAAACACCATATATTTT.

V is TRBV18 and J is TRBJ1-2, with 8 bases aligning to TRBD1. The CDR3 covers 14 residues. V shed 3 bases, J shed 8 bases, and the junction held 8 bases outside the gene matches. Germline V gene lookup returns CDR1 KGHSH and CDR2 LQKENI. DNA of the CDR3: TGTGCCAGCTCACCCCGGACAGGGCCGGGAGGCTACACCTTC. Translated: CASSPRTGPGGYTF.

The gene calls are TRBV28 and TRBJ2-5; possible D gene TRBD2, 6 bases. The CDR3 runs to 12 residues. Deletions cut 8 bases from V and 6 bases from J, with 13 bases between. Germline V gene data show CDR1 as MDHEN and CDR2 as SYDVKM. The CDR3: CASRSGEQTQYF. CDR3 nucleotides: TGTGCCAGCCGCTCGGGAGAGCAGACCCAGTACTTC.

The chain links TRBV14 to TRBJ2-7, with D possibly matching TRBD1 (6 bases). Trimming pared 5 bases from V and 0 bases from J, leaving 17 bases between. The CDR3 is 16 amino acids. Germline V lookup: CDR1 SGHDN, CDR2 FVKESK. The CDR3 DNA sequence: TGTGCCAGCAGCACCCGATACAGGGAGAGCTCCTACGAGCAGTACTTC. It encodes CASSTRYRESSYEQYF.

The V call is TRBV28, the J call TRBJ2-7; D unclear. V lost 5 bases and J lost 3, with 8 bases in between. CDR1 and CDR2 from the germline V gene are MDHEN and SYDVKM. This CDR3 has 12 residues. For the CDR3, the DNA is TGTGCCAGCAGTATTCTATACTACGAGCAGTACTTC. This codes for CASSILYYEQYF.

DNA for the CDR3: TGTGCCAGCAGTTTACGGGGAAGACTAGCGGGGGGCGGCACAGATACGCAGTATTTT. Its translation is CASSLRGRLAGGGTDTQYF. The V gene is TRBV28, the J gene TRBJ2-3; 13 positions agree with TRBD2. The germline V gene encodes CDR1 MDHEN and CDR2 SYDVKM. This CDR3 region has 19 residues. After removal of 2 bases from V and 1 base from J, the junction contained 9 bases not matched to a gene.

The rearrangement links TRBV18 to TRBJ1-6; no definite D call. Trimming removed 2 bases at V and 0 bases at J, with 8 bases between. The CDR3 loop spans 16 amino acids. Germline V gene data show CDR1 as KGHSH and CDR2 as LQKENI. For the CDR3, the DNA is TGTGCCAGCTCACCATCCCCGAGCTCCTATAATTCACCCCTCCACTTT. Amino acids: CASSPSPSSYNSPLHF.